One sample yielded the 19 T cell receptor beta chains listed below, sequenced in a study of T cells in Graves' hyperthyroidism and ophthalmopathy. TCR beta CDR3 regions were amplified from RNA transcripts. RT-PCR in the first round (using the HTBI primer set) targeted the TCR CDR3. Each CDR3 protein is one row after TCRdb ran MiXCR on the multiplex PCR reads. The table includes 450,000 to 600,000 distinct CDR3 sequences, approximately 15% detected once. Sequencing was performed on blood. Receptor source: a middle-aged woman with Graves' hyperthyroidism.

V gene TRBV30 combines with J gene TRBJ2-1; D perhaps matches TRBD2 (7 bases). The germline V gene has CDR1 GTSNPN and CDR2 SVGIG (reference sequence). The V and J ends lost 5 bases and 7 bases respectively, with 15 bases between them. The CDR3 has 13 residues. The CDR3 spells CAWAPRGANEQFF. The CDR3 DNA is TGTGCCTGGGCCCCCCGGGGGGCTAATGAGCAGTTCTTC.

In the case of this clonotype: A read error may be the cause here, since a much bigger clone is one base away. The chain employs TRBV27 and TRBJ2-5; 8 bases agree with TRBD2. Germline CDR1 is MNHEY and CDR2 is SMNVEV (reference sequence). The CDR3 is 14 amino acids. V was clipped by 2 bases and J by 5 bases; unmatched bases: 4. CDR3: CASSLGTRAETQYF. The CDR3, as DNA: TGTGCCAGCAGTTTAGGGACTAGGGCGGAGACCCAGTACTTC.

The V call is TRBV2, the J call TRBJ1-4; 8 bases map to TRBD1. The CDR3 has 14 residues. Germline CDR1 is SNHLY and CDR2 is FYNNEI. The trim removed 4 bases at V and 5 bases at J, leaving 3 bases unmatched. This CDR3 reads CASSAGGPNEKLFF. Written as DNA, the CDR3 is TGTGCCAGCAGTGCAGGGGGCCCCAATGAAAAACTGTTTTTT.

This clonotype was seen just once. CDR3 nucleotide sequence: TGTGCCAGCACTAGCGGGGCCCTCCCCGGGGAGCTGTTTTTT. It yields the protein CASTSGALPGELFF. This rearrangement joins TRBV6-1 to TRBJ2-2; 9 bases are shared with TRBD2. With 7 bases clipped from V and 6 bases from J, the junction kept 6 bases outside the gene matches. The CDR3 length is 14 residues. Per the germline V gene, CDR1 is MNHNS and CDR2 is SASEGT.

This clonotype was seen only a few times. V and J are TRBV14 and TRBJ2-7; 12 bases map to TRBD1. Trimming removed 0 bases from V and 7 bases from J; junction bases left unmatched: 7. This CDR3 contains 16 residues. Germline-derived CDR1 and CDR2 are SGHDN and FVKESK. The CDR3 bases are TGTGCCAGCAGCCAAGACCTTCGGGACAGGGGGCGGGAGCAGTACTTC. Translation gives CASSQDLRDRGREQYF.

In this sample, this clonotype turned up many times. The chain links TRBV14 to TRBJ2-1; 9 positions match TRBD1. CDR3 length: 13 residues. The ends lost 8 bases at V and 9 bases at J; junction bases unmatched: 8. Germline CDR1 and CDR2: SGHDN and FVKESK. The DNA of the CDR3 is TGTGCCAGCCAAGGACAGGGGAGGACTGAGCAGTTCTTC. Protein sequence: CASQGQGRTEQFF.

This clonotype has at least ten counts. This chain links TRBV11-3 with TRBJ2-7; 9 bases fit TRBD1. Germline CDR1 and CDR2: SGHNT and YENEEA. CDR3 length equals 14 residues. The V and J ends lost 4 bases and 7 bases, in that order; junction bases with no gene match: 8. The CDR3 nucleotides read TGTGCCAGCAGCTCGCTACAGGGGGCGGGAGAGCAGTACTTC. Protein sequence: CASSSLQGAGEQYF.

The rearrangement links TRBV24-1 to TRBJ2-3, with 11 bases lining up with TRBD1. V dropped 6 bases and J dropped 1; count of bases not matched to a gene: 5. This CDR3 comprises 16 residues. Germline lookup yields CDR1 KGHDR and CDR2 SFDVKD. This CDR3 reads CATSSGQGARTDTQYF. For the CDR3, the DNA is TGTGCCACCAGTTCCGGACAGGGGGCCCGCACAGATACGCAGTATTTT.

This clonotype was detected ten times or more. CDR3: CASSLTPGLAGVALYNEQFF. The CDR3, as DNA: TGTGCCAGCAGCTTAACCCCCGGACTAGCGGGAGTGGCCCTATACAATGAGCAGTTCTTC. The V gene is TRBV7-3, the J gene TRBJ2-1, with 13 positions matching TRBD2. V dropped 0 bases and J dropped 4; count of bases not matched to a gene: 12. There are 20 residues in the CDR3. In germline, CDR1 is SGHTA, CDR2 FQGTGA.

This clonotype occurred a few times. This chain uses TRBV7-9 with TRBJ2-2, with 8 bases that match TRBD1. CDR3 length: 15 residues. Germline V gene data show CDR1 as SEHNR and CDR2 as FQNEAQ (reference sequence). Unmatched junction bases numbered 8, after V lost 9 bases and J lost 2 bases. In DNA, the CDR3 is TGTGCCAGGGACAGGGCCGCGGGTAACACCGGGGAGCTGTTTTTT. Translating it yields CARDRAAGNTGELFF.

This chain joins TRBV28 and TRBJ1-1; 11 bases align to TRBD1. The CDR3 covers 15 residues. V trimming: 5 bases; J trimming: 1 base; junction bases outside the gene matches: 3. CDR1 is MDHEN, CDR2 SYDVKM, per germline. Here the CDR3 reads CASSPGTGGNTEAFF. CDR3 nucleotides: TGTGCCAGCAGTCCGGGGACAGGGGGGAACACTGAAGCTTTCTTT.

This clonotype showed up many times. The CDR3 is CASSLGGLNTGELFF. Here the CDR3 DNA reads TGCGCCAGCAGCTTGGGTGGCCTGAACACCGGGGAGCTGTTTTTT. This chain uses TRBV5-1 with TRBJ2-2; D not resolved. This CDR3 has 15 amino acids. With 0 bases removed from V and 1 base from J, the gap between germline ends came to 7 bases. Germline V gene data show CDR1 as SGHRS and CDR2 as YFSETQ.

J is TRBJ2-6 and V is TRBV28; D is unclear. CDR3 length: 13 amino acids. Germline V gene sequence: CDR1 MDHEN, CDR2 SYDVKM. V lost 11 bases to trimming and J lost 2 bases, with 10 bases between them. The CDR3 DNA sequence: TGTGCCTTACGAGCTCCTGGGGCCAACGTCCTGACTTTC. It translates to CALRAPGANVLTF.

At least ten counts were recorded for this clonotype. The CDR3 DNA follows: TGTGCCAGCAGCCAAGTCACTAGCAAGGGGTACGAGCAGTACTTC. Amino acid sequence: CASSQVTSKGYEQYF. V is TRBV3-1 and J is TRBJ2-7, with D maybe TRBD2 (6 bases). This CDR3 has 15 amino acids. Germline V gene data show CDR1 as LGHDT and CDR2 as YNNKEL (reference sequence). V gave up 1 base and J gave up 4 bases, with 14 bases separating them.

This clonotype was detected ten times or more. The chain uses TRBV5-1 and TRBJ2-6; no clear D gene. With 4 bases removed from V and 0 bases from J, the gap between germline ends came to 11 bases. CDR1 and CDR2 from the germline V gene are SGHRS and YFSETQ. This CDR3 contains 16 residues. The chain's CDR3 is CASSPLTTSGANVLTF. The CDR3 DNA is TGCGCCAGCAGCCCCTTAACCACCTCTGGGGCCAACGTCCTGACTTTC.

This clonotype has ten or more counts. The V call is TRBV28, the J call TRBJ1-2, with D maybe TRBD1 (6 bases). This CDR3 is 16 amino acids long. The V end was cut by 5 bases, the J end by 0 bases, with 16 bases between. Germline V gives CDR1 MDHEN, CDR2 SYDVKM. CDR3: CASSPLRGGSNYGYTF. The CDR3 nucleotides are TGTGCCAGCAGTCCTCTGAGGGGGGGCTCTAACTATGGCTACACCTTC.

This clonotype appeared many times. This chain links TRBV7-2 with TRBJ2-1, with TRBD2 as a possible D gene (5 bases). CDR3 length equals 15 residues. Trimming took off 1 base at V and 5 bases at J, with 12 bases between the two ends. Germline V gene sequence: CDR1 SGHTA, CDR2 FQGNSA. The CDR3 DNA sequence: TGTGCCAGCAGCTTAGGAGCGGCCAAAAACAATGAGCAGTTCTTC. This gives the protein CASSLGAAKNNEQFF.

This clonotype has at least ten counts. The chain is built from TRBV3-1 and TRBJ2-5, with 9 bases that match TRBD2. The CDR3 length is 15 residues. After removal of 0 bases from V and 5 bases from J, the junction contained 4 bases not matched to a gene. Germline-derived CDR1 and CDR2 are LGHDT and YNNKEL (reference sequence). CDR3 nucleotides: TGTGCCAGCAGCCAAGAGGGCGGGAGGGCGGAGACCCAGTACTTC. Amino acid sequence: CASSQEGGRAETQYF.

This clonotype was seen a handful of times. The junction does not match germline at one end; this may be a read error. V and J are TRBV12-3 or TRBV12-4 and TRBJ1-1; a possible D gene is TRBD1 (6 bases). The CDR3 totals 14 residues. CDR3 nucleotide sequence: TGTGTCAGCAGGGGCGGGGGGGGGGCGACTGAAGCTTTCTTT. It specifies CVSRGGGGATEAFF.